One TCR beta chain is described in this entry. The junction had 5 bases not matched to a gene; V was cut back by 1 base and J by 3 bases. Germline loops: CDR1 SGHTA, CDR2 FQGTGA. There are 16 residues in the CDR3. This sample was taken from a study of OX40 agonist ivuxolimab in advanced cancers. Study information: Patients were dosed intravenously with ivuxolimab at 0.01 to 10 mg/kg every 2 weeks. The dose-escalation cohort was just under 85% male, with a mean age of around 60 years, ranging about 23 to 79. Three patients had partial responses: one hepatocellular carcinoma, two cutaneous melanoma.

Libraries were prepared by immunoSEQ multiplex PCR; TCRdb keeps only in-frame clonotypes and omits some of them. This repertoire shows tens of thousands of clones, approximately 91% found once; its top ten account for 7.8%. Samples were taken at baseline and on day 1 of cycles 4 and 7. V gene TRBV7-3 combines with J gene TRBJ2-1; 8 bases are shared with TRBD1. The sample in question was CD4+ or CD8+ T cells sorted from blood, obtained in a trial of the OX40 agonist ivuxolimab. The TCR sequence derives from an adult with an advanced solid tumor such as melanoma, head and neck, liver or kidney cancer. CDR3 sequence reads: CASSLRTGGGYNEQFF. CDR3 bases: TGTGCCAGCAGCTTAAGAACAGGGGGAGGCTACAATGAGCAGTTCTTC.